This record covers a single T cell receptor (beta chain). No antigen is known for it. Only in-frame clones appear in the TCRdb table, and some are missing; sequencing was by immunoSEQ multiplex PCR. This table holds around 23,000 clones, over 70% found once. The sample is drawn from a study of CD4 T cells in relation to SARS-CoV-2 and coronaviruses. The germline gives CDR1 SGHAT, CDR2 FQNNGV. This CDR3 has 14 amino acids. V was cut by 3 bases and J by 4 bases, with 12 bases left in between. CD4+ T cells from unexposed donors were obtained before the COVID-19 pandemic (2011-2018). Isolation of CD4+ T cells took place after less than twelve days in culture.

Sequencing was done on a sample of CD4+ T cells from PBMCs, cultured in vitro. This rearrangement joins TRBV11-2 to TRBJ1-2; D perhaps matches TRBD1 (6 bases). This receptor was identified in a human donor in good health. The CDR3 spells CASSLFPRGYGYTF. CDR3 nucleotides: TGTGCCAGCAGCTTGTTTCCCAGGGGCTATGGCTACACCTTC.